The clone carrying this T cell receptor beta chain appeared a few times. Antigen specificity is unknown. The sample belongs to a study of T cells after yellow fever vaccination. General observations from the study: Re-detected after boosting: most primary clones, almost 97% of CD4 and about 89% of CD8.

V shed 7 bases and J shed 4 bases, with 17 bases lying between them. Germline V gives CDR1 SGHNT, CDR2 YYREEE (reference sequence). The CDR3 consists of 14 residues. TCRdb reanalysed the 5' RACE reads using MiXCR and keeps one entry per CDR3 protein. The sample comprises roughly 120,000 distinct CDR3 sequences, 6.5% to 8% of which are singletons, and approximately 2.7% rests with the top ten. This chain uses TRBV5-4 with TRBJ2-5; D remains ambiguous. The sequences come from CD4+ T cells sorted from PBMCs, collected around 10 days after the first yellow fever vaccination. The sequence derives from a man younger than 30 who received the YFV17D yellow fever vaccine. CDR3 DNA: TGTGCCAGCGGGCTTCGTAAAGGGCCAGAGACCCAGTACTTC. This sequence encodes CASGLRKGPETQYF.